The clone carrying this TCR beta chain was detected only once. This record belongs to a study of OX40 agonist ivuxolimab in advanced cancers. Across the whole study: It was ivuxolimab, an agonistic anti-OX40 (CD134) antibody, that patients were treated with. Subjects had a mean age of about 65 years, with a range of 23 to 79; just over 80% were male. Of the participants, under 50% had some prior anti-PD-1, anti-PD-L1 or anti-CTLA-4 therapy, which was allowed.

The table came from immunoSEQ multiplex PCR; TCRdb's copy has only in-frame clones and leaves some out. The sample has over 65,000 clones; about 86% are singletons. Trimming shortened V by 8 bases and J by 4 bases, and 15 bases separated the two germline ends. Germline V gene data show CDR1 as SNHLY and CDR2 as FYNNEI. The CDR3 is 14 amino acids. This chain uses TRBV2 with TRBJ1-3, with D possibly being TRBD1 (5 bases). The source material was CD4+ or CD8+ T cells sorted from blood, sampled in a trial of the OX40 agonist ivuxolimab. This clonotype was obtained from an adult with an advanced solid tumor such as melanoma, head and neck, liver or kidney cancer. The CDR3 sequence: CASDAQGRGNTIYF. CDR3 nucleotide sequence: TGTGCCAGCGATGCCCAGGGAAGAGGAAACACCATATATTTT.